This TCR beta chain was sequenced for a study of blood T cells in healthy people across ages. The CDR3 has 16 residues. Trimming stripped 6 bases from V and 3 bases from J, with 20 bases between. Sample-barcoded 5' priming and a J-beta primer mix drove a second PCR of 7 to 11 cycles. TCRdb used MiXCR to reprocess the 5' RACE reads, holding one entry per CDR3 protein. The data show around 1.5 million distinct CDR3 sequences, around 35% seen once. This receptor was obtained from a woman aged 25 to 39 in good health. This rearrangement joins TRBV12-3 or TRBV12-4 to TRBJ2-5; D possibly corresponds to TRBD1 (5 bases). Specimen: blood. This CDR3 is CASSLHSRVEEETQYF. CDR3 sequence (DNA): TGTGCCAGCAGCCTCCACTCCAGGGTAGAAGAAGAGACCCAGTACTTC.